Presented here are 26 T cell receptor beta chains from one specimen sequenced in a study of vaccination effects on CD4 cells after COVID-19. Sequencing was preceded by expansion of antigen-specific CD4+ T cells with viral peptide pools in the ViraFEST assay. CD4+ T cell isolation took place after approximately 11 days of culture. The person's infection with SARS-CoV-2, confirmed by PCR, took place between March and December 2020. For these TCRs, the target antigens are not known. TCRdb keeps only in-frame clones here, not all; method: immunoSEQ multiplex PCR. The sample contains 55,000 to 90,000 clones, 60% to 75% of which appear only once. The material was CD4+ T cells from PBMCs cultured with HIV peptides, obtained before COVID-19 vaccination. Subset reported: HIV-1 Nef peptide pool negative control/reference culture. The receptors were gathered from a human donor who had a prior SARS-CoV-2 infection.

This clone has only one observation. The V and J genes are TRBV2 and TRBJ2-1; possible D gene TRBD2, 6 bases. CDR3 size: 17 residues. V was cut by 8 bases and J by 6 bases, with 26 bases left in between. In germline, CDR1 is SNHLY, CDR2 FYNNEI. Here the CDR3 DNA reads TGTGCCAGCGGTCAAGACCCAGCGGAGACTAGTCTCAATGAGCAGTTCTTC. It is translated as CASGQDPAETSLNEQFF. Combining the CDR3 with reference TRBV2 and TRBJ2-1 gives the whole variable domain EPEVTQTPSHQVTQMGQEVILRCVPISNHLYFYWYRQILGQKVEFLVSFYNNEISEKSEIFDDQFSVERPDGSNFTLKIRSTKLEDSAMYFCASGQDPAETSLNEQFFGPGTRLTVL.

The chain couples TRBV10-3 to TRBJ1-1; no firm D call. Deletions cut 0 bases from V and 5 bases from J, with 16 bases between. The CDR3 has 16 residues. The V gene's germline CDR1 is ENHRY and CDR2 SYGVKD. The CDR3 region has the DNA TGTGCCATCAGTGAGTCGTTCGCCCTAATGGGGACTGAAGCTTTCTTT. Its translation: CAISESFALMGTEAFF.

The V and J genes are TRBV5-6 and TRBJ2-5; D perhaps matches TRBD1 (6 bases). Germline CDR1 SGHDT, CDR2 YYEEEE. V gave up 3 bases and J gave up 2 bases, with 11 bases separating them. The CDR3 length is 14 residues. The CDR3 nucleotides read TGTGCCAGCAGCTGGGTAGACAGGCAAGAGACCCAGTACTTC. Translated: CASSWVDRQETQYF.

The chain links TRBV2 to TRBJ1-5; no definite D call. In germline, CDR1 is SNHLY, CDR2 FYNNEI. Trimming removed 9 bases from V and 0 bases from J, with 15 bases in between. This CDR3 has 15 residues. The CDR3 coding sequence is TGTGCCAGTCGTCCCACACGGCTTAGCAATCAGCCCCAGCATTTT. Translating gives CASRPTRLSNQPQHF. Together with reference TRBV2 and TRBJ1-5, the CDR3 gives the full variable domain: EPEVTQTPSHQVTQMGQEVILRCVPISNHLYFYWYRQILGQKVEFLVSFYNNEISEKSEIFDDQFSVERPDGSNFTLKIRSTKLEDSAMYFCASRPTRLSNQPQHFGDGTRLSIL.

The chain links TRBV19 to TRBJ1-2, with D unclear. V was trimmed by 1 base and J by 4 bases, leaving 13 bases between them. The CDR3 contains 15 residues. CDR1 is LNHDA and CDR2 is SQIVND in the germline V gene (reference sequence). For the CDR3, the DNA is TGTGCCAGTAGTATAGCCAGGTTTTTAGCCTATGGCTACACCTTC. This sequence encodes CASSIARFLAYGYTF.

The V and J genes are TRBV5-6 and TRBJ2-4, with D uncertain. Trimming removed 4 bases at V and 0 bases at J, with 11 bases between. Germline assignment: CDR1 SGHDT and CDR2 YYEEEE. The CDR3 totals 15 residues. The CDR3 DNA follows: TGTGCCAGCAGCCCCACGGGCTTAGCCAAAAACATTCAGTACTTC. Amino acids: CASSPTGLAKNIQYF.

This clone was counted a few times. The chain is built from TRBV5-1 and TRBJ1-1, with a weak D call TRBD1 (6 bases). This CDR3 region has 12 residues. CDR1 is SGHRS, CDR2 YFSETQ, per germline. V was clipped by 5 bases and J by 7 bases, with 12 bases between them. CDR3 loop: CASRERTDEAFF. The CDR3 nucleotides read TGCGCCAGCAGGGAACGGACAGATGAAGCTTTCTTT.

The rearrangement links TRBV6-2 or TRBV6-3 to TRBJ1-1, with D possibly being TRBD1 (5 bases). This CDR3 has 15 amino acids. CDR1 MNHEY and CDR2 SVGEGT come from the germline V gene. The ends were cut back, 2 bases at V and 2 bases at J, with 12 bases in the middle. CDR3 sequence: CASSYPRDGNTEAFF. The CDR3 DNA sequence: TGTGCCAGCAGTTACCCCAGGGACGGTAACACTGAAGCTTTCTTT.

The CDR3 is CASSTTSGSTEQFF. CDR3 DNA: TGTGCCAGCAGCACGACTAGCGGGAGTACCGAGCAGTTCTTC. The V gene is TRBV9, the J gene TRBJ2-1, with 12 bases identical to TRBD2. The CDR3 covers 14 residues. V lost 4 bases and J lost 10; bases outside the gene matches: 6. Looked up from germline, CDR1 is SGDLS and CDR2 is YYNGEE.

CDR3 protein: CASSEMGQGYEQYF. DNA of the CDR3: TGCGCCAGCAGTGAAATGGGACAGGGATACGAGCAGTACTTC. The chain uses TRBV5-1 and TRBJ2-7, with TRBD1 matching over 9 bases. CDR3 length: 14 residues. V dropped 5 bases and J dropped 4; count of bases not matched to a gene: 7. Looked up from germline, CDR1 is SGHRS and CDR2 is YFSETQ.

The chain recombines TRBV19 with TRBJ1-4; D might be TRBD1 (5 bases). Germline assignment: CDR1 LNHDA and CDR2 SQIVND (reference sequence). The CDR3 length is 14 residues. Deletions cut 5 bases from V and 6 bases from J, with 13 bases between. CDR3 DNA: TGTGCCAGTAGTCATTTAGGGGTCGATGAAAAACTGTTTTTT. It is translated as CASSHLGVDEKLFF. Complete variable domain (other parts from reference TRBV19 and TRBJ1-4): DGGITQSPKYLFRKEGQNVTLSCEQNLNHDAMYWYRQDPGQGLRLIYYSQIVNDFQKGDIAEGYSVSREKKESFPLTVTSAQKNPTAFYLCASSHLGVDEKLFFGSGTQLSVL.

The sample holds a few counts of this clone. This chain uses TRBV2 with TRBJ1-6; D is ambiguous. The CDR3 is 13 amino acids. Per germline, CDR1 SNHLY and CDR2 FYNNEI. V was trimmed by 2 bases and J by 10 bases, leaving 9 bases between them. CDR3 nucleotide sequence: TGTGCCAGCAGTGAATCAGTGGGATCACCCCTCCACTTT. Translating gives CASSESVGSPLHF.

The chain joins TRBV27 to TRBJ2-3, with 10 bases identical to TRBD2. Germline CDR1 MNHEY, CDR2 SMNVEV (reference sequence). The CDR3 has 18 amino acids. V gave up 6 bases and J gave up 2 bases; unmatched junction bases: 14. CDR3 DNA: TGTGCCAGCAGGGGGGCGTCTGTAGCGGGGGGCAACACAGATACGCAGTATTTT. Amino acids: CASRGASVAGGNTDTQYF.

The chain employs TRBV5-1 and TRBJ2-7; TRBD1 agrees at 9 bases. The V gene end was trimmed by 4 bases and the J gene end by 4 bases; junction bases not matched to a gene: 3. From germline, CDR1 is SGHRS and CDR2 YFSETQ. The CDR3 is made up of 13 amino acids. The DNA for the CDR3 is TGCGCCAGCAGCACTGGACAGGGGTACGAGCAGTACTTC. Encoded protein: CASSTGQGYEQYF.

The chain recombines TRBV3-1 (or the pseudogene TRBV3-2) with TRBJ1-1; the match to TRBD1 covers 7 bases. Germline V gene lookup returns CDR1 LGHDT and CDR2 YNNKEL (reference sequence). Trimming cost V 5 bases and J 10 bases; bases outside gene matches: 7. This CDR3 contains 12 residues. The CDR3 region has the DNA TGTGCCAGCAGCTACAGGGGTGCTGGAGCTTTCTTT. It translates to CASSYRGAGAFF.

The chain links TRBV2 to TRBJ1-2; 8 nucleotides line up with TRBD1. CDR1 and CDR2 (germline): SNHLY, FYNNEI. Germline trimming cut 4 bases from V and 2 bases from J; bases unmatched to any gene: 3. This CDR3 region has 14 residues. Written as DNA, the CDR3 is TGTGCCAGCAGTGCGAACAGGGGGAACTATGGCTACACCTTC. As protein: CASSANRGNYGYTF. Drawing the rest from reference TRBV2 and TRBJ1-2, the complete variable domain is EPEVTQTPSHQVTQMGQEVILRCVPISNHLYFYWYRQILGQKVEFLVSFYNNEISEKSEIFDDQFSVERPDGSNFTLKIRSTKLEDSAMYFCASSANRGNYGYTFGSGTRLTVV.

The CDR3 nucleotides are TGTGCCAGCTCACCAATCGAAGGGGCCTATGGCTACACCTTC. Residues: CASSPIEGAYGYTF. This sequence joins TRBV18 and TRBJ1-2; D perhaps matches TRBD1 (5 bases). From germline, CDR1 is KGHSH and CDR2 LQKENI. V was cut by 2 bases and J by 4 bases, with 11 bases left in between. The CDR3 extends over 14 amino acids.

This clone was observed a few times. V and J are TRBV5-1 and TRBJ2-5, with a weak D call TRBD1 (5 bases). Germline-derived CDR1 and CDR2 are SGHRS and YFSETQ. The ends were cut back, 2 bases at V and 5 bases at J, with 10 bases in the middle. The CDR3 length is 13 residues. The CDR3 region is CASSLLGRETQYF. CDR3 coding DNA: TGCGCCAGCAGCTTACTGGGGCGGGAGACCCAGTACTTC.

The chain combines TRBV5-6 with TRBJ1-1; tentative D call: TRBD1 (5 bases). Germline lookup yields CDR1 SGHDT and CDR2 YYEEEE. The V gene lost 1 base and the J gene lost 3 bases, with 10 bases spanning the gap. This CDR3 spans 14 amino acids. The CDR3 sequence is CASSLIDSHTEAFF. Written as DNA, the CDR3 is TGTGCCAGCAGCTTGATCGACAGTCACACTGAAGCTTTCTTT.

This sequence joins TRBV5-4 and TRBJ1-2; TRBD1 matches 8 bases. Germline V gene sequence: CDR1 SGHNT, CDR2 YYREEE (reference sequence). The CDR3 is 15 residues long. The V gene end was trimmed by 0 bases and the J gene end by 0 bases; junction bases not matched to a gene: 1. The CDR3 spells CASSLVQGANYGYTF. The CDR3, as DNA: TGTGCCAGCAGCTTGGTACAGGGGGCTAACTATGGCTACACCTTC.

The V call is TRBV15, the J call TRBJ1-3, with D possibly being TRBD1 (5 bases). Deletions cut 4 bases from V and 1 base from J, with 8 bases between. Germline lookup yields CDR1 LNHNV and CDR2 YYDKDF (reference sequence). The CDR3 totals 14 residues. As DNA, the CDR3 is TGTGCCACCAGCACAGGGAGGTCTGGAAACACCATATATTTT. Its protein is CATSTGRSGNTIYF.

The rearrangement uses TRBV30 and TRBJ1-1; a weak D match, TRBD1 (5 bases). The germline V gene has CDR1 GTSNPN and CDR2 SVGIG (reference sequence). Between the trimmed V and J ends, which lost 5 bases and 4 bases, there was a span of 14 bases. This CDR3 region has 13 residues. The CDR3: CAWHHGGGTEAFF. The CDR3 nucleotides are TGTGCCTGGCACCATGGGGGGGGCACTGAAGCTTTCTTT.

CDR3 nucleotides: TGTGCCACCAGCAGAGGGACAGCTAATGAAAAACTGTTTTTT. It specifies CATSRGTANEKLFF. The chain has TRBV15 and TRBJ1-4, with a weak D call TRBD1 (6 bases). CDR1 and CDR2 from the germline V gene are LNHNV and YYDKDF (reference sequence). Trimming took 1 base from V and 3 from J, leaving 6 bases between them. The CDR3 length is 14 residues.

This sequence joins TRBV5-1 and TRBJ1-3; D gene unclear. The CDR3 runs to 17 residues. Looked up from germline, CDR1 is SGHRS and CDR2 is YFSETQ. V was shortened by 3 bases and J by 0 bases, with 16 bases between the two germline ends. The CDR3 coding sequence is TGCGCCAGCAGCTCTGGTCCCCTTTCATCCTCTGGAAACACCATATATTTT. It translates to CASSSGPLSSSGNTIYF.

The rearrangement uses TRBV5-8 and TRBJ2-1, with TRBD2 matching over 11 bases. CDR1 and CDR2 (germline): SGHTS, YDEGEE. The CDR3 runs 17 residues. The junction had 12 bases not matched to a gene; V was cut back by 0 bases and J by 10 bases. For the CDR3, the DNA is TGTGCCAGCAGCTTGGGGCTAGCGGGAGGTACCCAGGGGGAGCAGTTCTTC. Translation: CASSLGLAGGTQGEQFF. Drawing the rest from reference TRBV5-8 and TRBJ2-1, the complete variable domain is EAGVTQSPTHLIKTRGQQATLRCSPISGHTSVYWYQQALGLGLQFLLWYDEGEERNRGNFPPRFSGRQFPNYSSELNVNALELEDSALYLCASSLGLAGGTQGEQFFGPGTRLTVL.

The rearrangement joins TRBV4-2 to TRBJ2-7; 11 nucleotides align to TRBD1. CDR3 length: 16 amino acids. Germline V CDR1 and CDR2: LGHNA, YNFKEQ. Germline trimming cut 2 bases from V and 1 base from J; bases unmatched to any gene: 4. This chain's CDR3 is CASSQMGTGGSYEQYF. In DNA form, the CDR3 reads TGTGCCAGCAGCCAAATGGGGACAGGGGGGTCCTACGAGCAGTACTTC.